The 28 T cell receptor beta chains reported below all come from one sample, sequenced in a study of breast tumors, draining lymph nodes, adjacent tissues (dated by TCRdb to the mid-2010s). Lymph node samples were obtained from the axillary draining lymph nodes of breast cancer patients. The library came from multiplex PCR. TCRdb lists the instrument as Illumina HiSeq 2000. TCRdb applied fastp at Q25 and MiXCR to the public reads, then kept only in-frame beta chains. Under each unique CDR3 protein, matching rows form one entry showing the most common genes and DNA. Present in this sample are approximately 210,000 distinct CDR3 sequences, roughly 32% of which were seen just once. The ten biggest clones cover 1.4% of the sample. Sequenced input: axillary lymph node tissue. These receptors originate from a female donor with breast cancer. Some clones in this sample may be carry-over from other donors' samples.

This clonotype showed up many times. The rearrangement uses TRBV7-2 and TRBJ2-1; D is tentatively TRBD1 or TRBD2 (6 bases each). The CDR3 contains 15 residues. Germline CDR1 SGHTA, CDR2 FQGNSA. Trimming pared 1 base from V and 9 bases from J, leaving 16 bases between. This chain's CDR3 is CASSLERGPEAEQFF. The CDR3, as DNA: TGTGCCAGCAGCTTAGAACGGGGGCCCGAGGCTGAGCAGTTCTTC. The full variable domain, in which reference TRBV7-2 and TRBJ2-1 provide the parts outside the CDR3, is GAGVSQSPSNKVTEKGKDVELRCDPISGHTALYWYRQSLGQGLEFLIYFQGNSAPDKSGLPSDRFSAERTGGSVSTLTIQRTQQEDSAVYLCASSLERGPEAEQFFGPGTRLTVL.

A note on this clonotype: Just one base apart from a much larger clone, this may be a read error. CDR3 in amino acids: CASTPTGAYILEQYF. The DNA for the CDR3 is TGTGCCAGCACCCCAACCGGGGCCTATATACTCGAGCAGTACTTC. This sequence joins TRBV5-5 and TRBJ2-7; D tentatively fits TRBD1 or TRBD2 (5 bases each). Looked up from germline, CDR1 is SGHKS and CDR2 is YYEKEE (reference sequence). The ends were cut back, 6 bases at V and 6 bases at J, with 22 bases in the middle. This CDR3 spans 15 amino acids.

This clonotype was observed at least ten times. The CDR3 DNA sequence: TGTGCCAGCAGCCGTGGGATGGCGGGAGGGGAGCAGTTCTTC. This translates into CASSRGMAGGEQFF. The chain recombines TRBV12-3 or TRBV12-4 with TRBJ2-1, with 9 bases fitting TRBD2. The CDR3 consists of 14 residues. V shed 6 bases, J shed 10 bases, and the junction held 10 bases outside the gene matches.

Remarks on this clonotype: A much larger clone lies a single base off, so this may be a read error. The chain joins TRBV14 to TRBJ2-3, with 9 bases aligning to TRBD2. From germline, CDR1 is SGHDN and CDR2 FVKESK. CDR3 length: 18 amino acids. DNA of the CDR3: TGTGCCAGCAGCCAAACGGCGGGAGGGCCAATCGGCACAGGTACGCAGTATTTT. It specifies CASSQTAGGPIGTGTQYF.

The table lists this clonotype with many counts. The V call is TRBV12-3 or TRBV12-4, the J call TRBJ1-4; D not resolved. The CDR3 runs to 15 residues. Trimming cost V 3 bases and J 6 bases, with 14 bases left between them. The CDR3 region has the DNA TGTGCCAGCAGTTTCAGCAGGTGGGAGGATGAAAAACTGTTTTTT. Its protein is CASSFSRWEDEKLFF.

The CDR3: CSASQESFNEKLFF. The CDR3 region has the DNA TGCAGTGCGAGCCAGGAAAGTTTTAATGAAAAACTGTTTTTT. The chain joins TRBV20-1 to TRBJ1-4; D call uncertain. CDR1 DFQATT and CDR2 SNEGSKA come from the germline V gene (reference sequence). V lost 6 bases and J 4 bases, leaving 15 bases between the germline ends. The CDR3 spans 14 residues.

This clonotype was found many times. Germline and junction disagree at one end, which may indicate a read error. The V call is TRBV9, the J call TRBJ2-5; no definite D call. The CDR3 sequence is 14 residues long. Germline assignment: CDR1 SGDLS and CDR2 YYNGEE. CDR3 in amino acids: CASSKGFGPETQSF. CDR3 sequence (DNA): TGTGCCAGCAGTAAGGGTTTTGGGCCGGAGACCCAGTCCTTC.

This clonotype was observed many times. The chain combines TRBV7-9 with TRBJ2-7; TRBD1 matches 7 bases. The germline CDR1 and CDR2 sequences are SEHNR and FQNEAQ (reference sequence). This CDR3 has 16 residues. J was trimmed by 4 bases and V by 4 bases; bases with no gene match: 13. The CDR3 bases are TGTGCCAGCAGCTATCTTGGACAGGTCCCGGGATACGAGCAGTACTTC. This gives the protein CASSYLGQVPGYEQYF.

This clonotype was recorded at least ten times. A much larger clone differs from this one at a single base, so this may be a read error. The CDR3 DNA reads TGCAGTGCTACTCTTAGCGGGAGGGCGACGACCCAGTACTTC. Translated: CSATLSGRATTQYF. The chain uses TRBV20-1 and TRBJ2-5; 11 bases line up with TRBD2. J was trimmed by 7 bases and V by 4 bases; bases with no gene match: 8. Per the germline V gene, CDR1 is DFQATT and CDR2 is SNEGSKA (reference sequence). The length of the CDR3 is 14 residues.

Concerning this clonotype itself: A read error may explain this, as a much larger clone is one base away. The CDR3 loop reads CASSPLQGASETQYF. In nucleotides, the CDR3 is TGTGCCAGCTCACCACTCCAGGGGGCGTCGGAGACCCAGTACTTC. The V call is TRBV18, the J call TRBJ2-5; 8 bases agree with TRBD1. The CDR3 loop spans 15 amino acids. The trim removed 1 base at V and 5 bases at J, leaving 6 bases unmatched. Germline values: CDR1 KGHSH, CDR2 LQKENI.

This clonotype occurred a few times. A much bigger clone sits one base away, suggesting this may be a read error. This chain connects TRBV6-6 to TRBJ2-2, with D unclear. The CDR3 has 11 residues. Trimming stripped 8 bases from V and 7 bases from J, with 8 bases between. The germline CDR1 and CDR2 sequences are MNHNY and SVGAGI (reference sequence). The CDR3 reads CASQHDGELFF. CDR3 coding DNA: TGTGCCAGCCAGCACGACGGGGAGCTGTTTTTT.

This clonotype was observed many times. The chain recombines TRBV30 with TRBJ1-2, with 9 bases fitting TRBD1. This CDR3 has 13 residues. Germline V gene sequence: CDR1 GTSNPN, CDR2 SVGIG (reference sequence). V was clipped by 6 bases and J by 2 bases; unmatched bases: 4. The CDR3 sequence is CACWTGVNYGYTF. CDR3 sequence (DNA): TGTGCCTGCTGGACAGGGGTGAACTATGGCTACACCTTC.

Comments on this clonotype: This may stem from a read error, because a much larger clone lies one nucleotide away. The V and J genes are TRBV18 and TRBJ2-1; D remains unclear. This CDR3 region has 12 residues. CDR1 is KGHSH and CDR2 is LQKENI in the germline V gene. With 5 bases removed from V and 9 bases from J, the gap between germline ends came to 11 bases. The CDR3 DNA follows: TGTGCCAGCTCAAGTCCCCGGAGTGAGCAGTTCTTC. It codes for CASSSPRSEQFF.

V gene TRBV10-3 combines with J gene TRBJ2-1, with 8 nucleotides matching TRBD2. V trimming: 0 bases; J trimming: 4 bases; junction bases outside the gene matches: 2. The CDR3 sequence is 15 residues long. Germline values: CDR1 ENHRY, CDR2 SYGVKD. The CDR3 protein is CAISESSGGYNEQFF. The CDR3 DNA is TGTGCCATCAGTGAGTCGAGCGGGGGTTACAATGAGCAGTTCTTC.

This clonotype occurred many times. The chain combines TRBV5-1 with TRBJ2-1; the D call may be TRBD1 or TRBD2 (5 bases each). Germline V lookup: CDR1 SGHRS, CDR2 YFSETQ. Trimming cost V 5 bases and J 6 bases, with 12 bases left between them. This CDR3 has 13 residues. CDR3 residues: CASRPTGANEQFF. The CDR3 coding sequence is TGCGCCAGCAGACCGACCGGGGCCAATGAGCAGTTCTTC.

This clonotype was counted ten times or more. J is TRBJ2-5 and V is TRBV6-6, with TRBD2 identical over 8 bases. Trimming took 5 bases from V and 2 from J; bases not matched to a gene: 10. The CDR3 runs to 16 residues. CDR1 and CDR2 from the germline V gene are MNHNY and SVGAGI (reference sequence). CDR3 in amino acids: CASSHPSTSGQETQYF. The CDR3 nucleotides read TGTGCCAGCAGTCACCCTTCAACTAGCGGACAAGAGACCCAGTACTTC.

The rearrangement joins TRBV5-1 to TRBJ1-1; tentatively, D is TRBD1 (6 bases). V lost 6 bases and J lost 4, with 25 bases in between. The CDR3 has 17 residues. Germline V gives CDR1 SGHRS, CDR2 YFSETQ. CDR3 bases: TGCGCCAGCATCCCAAGTCCGCGGGGGCATATGAGCACTGAAGCTTTCTTT. Encoded protein: CASIPSPRGHMSTEAFF.

This clonotype was seen only a few times. This may be a read error: a much more frequent sequence differs by one nucleotide. The chain is built from TRBV5-1 and TRBJ1-4; 9 bases fit TRBD1. This CDR3 is 13 amino acids long. Trimming removed 0 bases from V and 14 bases from J; junction bases left unmatched: 5. Germline CDR1 reads SGHRS; CDR2 reads YFSETQ. The CDR3 DNA reads TGCGCCAGCAGCTTGGACAGGGGGCGAAACCTGTTTTTT. It specifies CASSLDRGRNLFF.

Of note for this clonotype: Possible read error: a much larger clone is one base away. This chain joins TRBV18 and TRBJ2-5; TRBD1 matches 8 bases. Germline values: CDR1 KGHSH, CDR2 LQKENI. The CDR3 runs to 16 residues. The CDR3 sequence is CAGSRGQGTYQETQYF. CDR3 DNA: TGTGCCGGCTCACGTGGACAGGGCACCTACCAAGAGACCCAGTACTTC. Drawing the rest from reference TRBV18 and TRBJ2-5, the complete variable domain is NAGVMQNPRHLVRRRGQEARLRCSPMKGHSHVYWYRQLPEEGLKFMVYLQKENIIDESGMPKERFSAEFPKEGPSILRIQQVVRGDSAAYFCAGSRGQGTYQETQYFGPGTRLLVL.

This chain joins TRBV15 and TRBJ2-5; unclear D gene. The CDR3 extends over 15 amino acids. Trimming took 2 bases from V and 5 from J, leaving 15 bases between them. Germline loops: CDR1 LNHNV, CDR2 YYDKDF (reference sequence). Here the CDR3 reads CATSRPQAGAETQYF. The CDR3, as DNA: TGTGCCACCAGCAGACCCCAAGCTGGCGCGGAGACCCAGTACTTC. The variable domain in full, with the rest retrieved from reference TRBV15 and TRBJ2-5, is DAMVIQNPRYQVTQFGKPVTLSCSQTLNHNVMYWYQQKSSQAPKLLFHYYDKDFNNEADTPDNFQSRRPNTSFCFLDIRSPGLGDTAMYLCATSRPQAGAETQYFGPGTRLLVL.

This clonotype was observed at least ten times. V is TRBV7-8 and J is TRBJ2-1; 7 positions agree with TRBD2. Germline-derived CDR1 and CDR2 are SGHVS and FQNEAQ. V lost 4 bases and J lost 4; bases outside the gene matches: 10. The CDR3 totals 16 residues. CDR3 in amino acids: CASSWGVGAGYNEQFF. In DNA, the CDR3 is TGTGCCAGCAGCTGGGGTGTGGGAGCGGGATACAATGAGCAGTTCTTC.

This chain uses TRBV2 with TRBJ1-2, with D tentatively TRBD1 (5 bases). Germline V gene sequence: CDR1 SNHLY, CDR2 FYNNEI. With 6 bases removed from V and 4 bases from J, the gap between germline ends came to 9 bases. This CDR3 contains 12 residues. In nucleotides, the CDR3 is TGTGCCAGCAGGGCAGGGATCTATGGCTACACCTTC. It is translated as CASRAGIYGYTF.

In its sample, this clonotype was seen many times. V is TRBV20-1 and J is TRBJ2-2, with 8 positions matching TRBD1. From germline, CDR1 is DFQATT and CDR2 SNEGSKA (reference sequence). J was trimmed by 6 bases and V by 0 bases; bases with no gene match: 12. The CDR3 contains 17 residues. CDR3 loop: CSARDQRRTGGPGELFF. The CDR3 nucleotides are TGCAGTGCTAGAGATCAGAGGAGAACAGGGGGACCCGGGGAGCTGTTTTTT.

This clonotype showed up many times. This chain uses TRBV6-6 with TRBJ2-7; the D call may be TRBD1 or TRBD2 (5 bases each). The CDR3 length is 14 residues. Germline-derived CDR1 and CDR2 are MNHNY and SVGAGI (reference sequence). V was shortened by 5 bases and J by 3 bases, with 14 bases between the two germline ends. CDR3 sequence (DNA): TGTGCCAGCAGTCCCGGGGACCAGTTCTACGAGCAGTACTTC. Translated: CASSPGDQFYEQYF.

This clonotype was observed many times. The chain employs TRBV20-1 and TRBJ1-2; the match to TRBD1 covers 7 bases. Germline trimming cut 6 bases from V and 5 bases from J; bases unmatched to any gene: 3. Germline V CDR1 and CDR2: DFQATT, SNEGSKA (reference sequence). The CDR3 extends over 11 amino acids. CDR3 sequence: CSARQGYGYTF. The CDR3, as DNA: TGCAGTGCGCGACAGGGATATGGCTACACCTTC.

Ten or more counts support this clonotype. At one of its ends the junction is not consistent with the germline gene, which may arise from a read error. CDR3 residues: CASSSIGGGQETQYF. CDR3 DNA: TGTGCTAGCAGCTCCATTGGGGGCGGCCAAGAGACCCAGTACTTC. The V gene is TRBV7-7, the J gene TRBJ2-5; tentative D call: TRBD1 (6 bases). CDR1 is SSHAT, CDR2 FNYEAQ, per germline (reference sequence). CDR3 length: 15 residues.

This clonotype was detected many times. The chain employs TRBV29-1 and TRBJ2-3; 8 bases fit TRBD2. V lost 6 bases to trimming and J lost 3 bases; unmatched junction nucleotides: 8. The CDR3 covers 14 residues. Germline V gene data show CDR1 as SQVTM and CDR2 as ANQGSEA. This CDR3 is CSVSLGGRTDTQYF. The CDR3 DNA is TGCAGCGTCTCTCTCGGCGGGAGGACAGATACGCAGTATTTT.

The chain combines TRBV15 with TRBJ1-3; maybe TRBD1 (5 bases). The CDR3 totals 16 residues. Germline loops: CDR1 LNHNV, CDR2 YYDKDF (reference sequence). Trimming removed 0 bases from V and 8 bases from J, with 17 bases in between. In DNA form, the CDR3 reads TGTGCCACCAGCAGAGATCGGTCGGGGGAGGGAGACACCATATATTTT. It is translated as CATSRDRSGEGDTIYF.